This T cell receptor (beta chain) appears in the sequencing data of a study of spatial heterogeneity in lung cancer. Specified time point: sample taken at primary tumor resection. The donor population consisted of over 55 patients with untreated, early-stage non-small cell lung cancer. Unsorted samples of tumor, nontumor lung or frozen PBMC had their whole RNA sequenced. The CDR3 sequence is 15 residues long. From germline, CDR1 is SEHNR and CDR2 FQNEAQ (reference sequence). J gave up 10 bases and V 5 bases, and 9 bases lay outside the gene matches. Each CDR3 protein is one row after TCRdb ran MiXCR on the 5' RACE reads. This table has some 80,000 distinct CDR3 sequences, under 8.5% appearing once. This clonotype showed up many times.

The sequenced sample was PBMCs, obtained at surgery. This clonotype was obtained from a male donor with early-stage non-small cell lung cancer. The gene calls are TRBV7-9 and TRBJ2-1, with TRBD2 matching 12 bases. The CDR3 loop is CASSRTRGLAGEQFF. The CDR3 nucleotides read TGTGCCAGCAGCCGGACGAGAGGACTAGCGGGGGAGCAGTTCTTC.